This TCR beta chain appears in the sequencing data of a study of blood T cell repertoires in COVID-19. The junction had 3 bases not matched to a gene; V was cut back by 5 bases and J by 4 bases. Germline V CDR1 and CDR2: SNHLY, FYNNEI. CDR3 size: 14 residues. As handled by the study authors: Estimation of nucleated cell counts relied on the amplification of reference gene primers. Only in-frame clones appear in the TCRdb table, and some are missing; sequencing was by immunoSEQ multiplex PCR. The DNA was the basis for D and trimming; V, J and clone size are from that table. The table has roughly 140,000 clones, under 90% seen once; the top ten hold about 7.2%.

The chain links TRBV2 to TRBJ2-2, with 8 bases fitting TRBD1. Material: PBMCs or T cells enriched from blood (not recorded which). This receptor was identified in a man in his fifties or sixties who had recovered from COVID-19. This CDR3 is CASSRTGITGELFF. The DNA for the CDR3 is TGTGCCAGCAGTCGGACAGGGATCACCGGGGAGCTGTTTTTT.